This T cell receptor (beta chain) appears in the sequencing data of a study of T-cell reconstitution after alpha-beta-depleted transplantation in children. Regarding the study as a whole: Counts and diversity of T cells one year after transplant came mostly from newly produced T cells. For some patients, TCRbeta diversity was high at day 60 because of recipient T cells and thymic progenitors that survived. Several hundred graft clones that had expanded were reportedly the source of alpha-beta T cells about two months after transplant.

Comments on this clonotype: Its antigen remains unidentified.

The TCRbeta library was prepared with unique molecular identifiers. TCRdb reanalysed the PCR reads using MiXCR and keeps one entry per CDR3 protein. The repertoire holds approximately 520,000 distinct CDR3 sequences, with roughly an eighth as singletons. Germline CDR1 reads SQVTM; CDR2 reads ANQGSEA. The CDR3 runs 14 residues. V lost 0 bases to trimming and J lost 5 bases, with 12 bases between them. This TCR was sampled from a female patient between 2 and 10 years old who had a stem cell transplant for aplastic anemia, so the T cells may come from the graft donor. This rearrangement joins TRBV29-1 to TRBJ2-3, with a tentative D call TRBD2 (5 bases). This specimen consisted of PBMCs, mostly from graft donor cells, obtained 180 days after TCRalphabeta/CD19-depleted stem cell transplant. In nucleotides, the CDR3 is TGCAGCGTTGAAGATCGGTTGGGAGTAGATACGCAGTATTTT. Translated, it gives CSVEDRLGVDTQYF.